The rows below give T cell receptor beta chains drawn from one sample of a study of T cell responses to AZD1222 COVID-19 vaccine. Sequencing was performed with immunoSEQ multiplex PCR; in TCRdb, only in-frame clones are kept and a portion is missing. The top ten clones hold 1.1% of a sample with 100,000 to 150,000 clones, about 90% of them seen once. This material consisted of peripheral blood, taken on day 0 of AZD1222 vaccination. The receptors were sampled from an adult in good health. CDR3s include the opening cysteine and the closing phenylalanine or tryptophan. D genes are given only for firm matches. Rows may omit the clone size; those that give it use once, few, many or a size class.

J gene,clone size,CDR3 length,V gene,D gene,CDR3 DNA,CDR3 protein
TRBJ2-4,-,15,TRBV7-9,-,TGTGCCAGCAGCATGCGGGCGGGAACCAAAAACATTCAGTACTTC,CASSMRAGTKNIQYF
TRBJ1-1,-,16,TRBV7-9,TRBD1,TGTGCCAGCAGCTTAGTTGGACAGGAGACGAACACTGAAGCTTTCTTT,CASSLVGQETNTEAFF
TRBJ2-1,-,14,TRBV10-2,TRBD2,TGCGCCAGCAGTCGGGAGGGGGTCTACAATGAGCAGTTCTTC,CASSREGVYNEQFF
TRBJ2-7,-,12,TRBV4-2,-,TGTGCCAGCAGCCAAGATGGGTACGAGCAGTACTTC,CASSQDGYEQYF
TRBJ2-1,-,14,TRBV9,TRBD2,TGTGCCAGCAGCTTTCGCCCCGGACTAGATGAGCAGTTCTTC,CASSFRPGLDEQFF
TRBJ2-2,-,15,TRBV5-6,TRBD1,TGTGCCAGCAGCCCCGGGACAGCTAACACCGGGGAGCTGTTTTTT,CASSPGTANTGELFF
TRBJ1-1,once,14,TRBV19,-,TGTGCCAGTAGTATAGTTGGGTTGGGCACTGAAGCTTTCTTT,CASSIVGLGTEAFF
TRBJ1-1,-,14,TRBV6-5,-,TGTGCCAGCTTGTCAGTACCTCCCCTCTCTGAAGCTTTCTTT,CASLSVPPLSEAFF
TRBJ1-1,-,13,TRBV5-1,TRBD1,TGCGCCAGCAAGGACAGGGATACCACTGAAGCTTTCTTT,CASKDRDTTEAFF
TRBJ1-2,-,13,TRBV2,-,TGTGCCAGCAGTCCAGCCGACACCTATGGCTACACCTTC,CASSPADTYGYTF
TRBJ1-5,-,16,TRBV1,-,TGCACCAGCAGCCAAGATTCTAGGACAGACAATCAGCCCCAGCATTTT,CTSSQDSRTDNQPQHF
TRBJ2-2,-,16,TRBV3-1/TRBV3-2,-,TGTGCCAGCAGCCAAGTTGGGCAGGGGTGGATCGGGGAGCTGTTTTTT,CASSQVGQGWIGELFF
TRBJ1-2,-,13,TRBV30,-,TGTGCCTGGAGTCGTGGCTTTGACGATGGCTACACCTTC,CAWSRGFDDGYTF
TRBJ1-6,-,15,TRBV11-2,-,TGTGCCAGCAGCTTAGGGACAGTCTTAGGTTCACCCCTCCACTTT,CASSLGTVLGSPLHF
TRBJ2-3,-,12,TRBV13,-,TGTGCCAGCAGCAATGGGGGAGATACGCAGTATTTT,CASSNGGDTQYF
TRBJ2-1,-,15,TRBV27,-,TGTGCCAGCAGTCCCTTTTTCGGGACATACAATGAGCAGTTCTTC,CASSPFFGTYNEQFF
TRBJ1-5,-,14,TRBV28,TRBD1,TGTGCCAGCAAAGAGACAGGGGGCGTACAGCCCCAGCATTTT,CASKETGGVQPQHF
TRBJ1-5,few,13,TRBV3-1/TRBV3-2,-,TGTGCCAGCAGCCAAGACGTTGGGCAGCCCCAGCATTTT,CASSQDVGQPQHF
TRBJ1-1,-,14,TRBV5-1,-,TGCGCCAGCAGCCCCGAAACTATGAACACTGAAGCTTTCTTT,CASSPETMNTEAFF
TRBJ2-2,once,16,TRBV9,TRBD1,TGTGCCAGCAGCGCCACCGGGACAGGGTGGGCCGGGGAGCTGTTTTTT,CASSATGTGWAGELFF
TRBJ2-2,-,15,TRBV2,TRBD1,TGTGCCAGCACCCGGACAGGGCCAGGGACCGGGGAGCTGTTTTTT,CASTRTGPGTGELFF
TRBJ1-1,-,13,TRBV7-8,-,TGTGCCAGCAGCTTACAGGATTCCCCTGAAGCTTTCTTT,CASSLQDSPEAFF
TRBJ2-5,-,17,TRBV19,TRBD2,TGTGCCAGTAGTATAGGGGTTCTTAGGGAGGGACGGGAGACCCAGTACTTC,CASSIGVLREGRETQYF
TRBJ1-1,-,15,TRBV6-5,-,TGTGCCAGCAGTAATAGGGGGGTAGGGCGCACTGAAGCTTTCTTT,CASSNRGVGRTEAFF
TRBJ1-1,-,13,TRBV12-3/TRBV12-4,TRBD1,TGTGCCAGCAGTTTGACAGGGGGCCCTGAGTCTTTCTTT,CASSLTGGPESFF
TRBJ1-2,-,16,TRBV19,TRBD1,TGTGCCAGTAGACGGAGGGGACAGGGGGCAAGCGATGGCTACACCTTC,CASRRRGQGASDGYTF
TRBJ1-4,-,16,TRBV4-1,TRBD1,TGCGCCAGCAGCCCTCCCCTGACAGGGCGGCAGGAAAAACTGTTTTTT,CASSPPLTGRQEKLFF
TRBJ1-4,-,15,TRBV5-1,-,TGCGCCAGCAGCAGCCAGGGAAGTCACGGGGAAAAACTGTTTTTT,CASSSQGSHGEKLFF
TRBJ2-1,-,12,TRBV28,-,TGTGCCAGCAGTCCGGACAATCGTGAGCAGTTCTTC,CASSPDNREQFF
TRBJ1-6,-,16,TRBV10-3,-,TGTGCCATCAGTGAAGGCCATGCAGGGCGGAATTCACCCCTCCACTTT,CAISEGHAGRNSPLHF
TRBJ2-7,-,15,TRBV5-4,-,TGTGCCAGCAGCTTGGTGTTGGGGGACCCCATGGAGCAGTACTTC,CASSLVLGDPMEQYF
TRBJ1-4,-,15,TRBV7-9,-,TGTGCCTTCCCCCTAAGTTGGGATACTAATGAAAAACTGTTTTTT,CAFPLSWDTNEKLFF
TRBJ2-1,-,14,TRBV5-1,TRBD2,TGCGCCAGCAATCTAGCGGGAGAGGTCAATGAGCAGTTCTTC,CASNLAGEVNEQFF
TRBJ1-5,once,13,TRBV19,-,TGTGCCAGTAGTATACTGGTTAATCAGCCCCAGCATTTT,CASSILVNQPQHF
TRBJ1-5,-,14,TRBV10-2,TRBD1,TGCGCCAGCCGGGGGACAGGGACATCTCAGCCCCAGCATTTT,CASRGTGTSQPQHF
TRBJ1-1,few,11,TRBV20-1,TRBD1,TGCAGTGCTGATGAACAGGGGCGGGATTTCTTT,CSADEQGRDFF
TRBJ2-2,-,17,TRBV5-1,TRBD2,TGCGCCAGCAGCTTGCTTAGCGGGAGGGCCTTTAACGGGGAGCTGTTTTTT,CASSLLSGRAFNGELFF
TRBJ1-1,-,14,TRBV9,-,TGTGCCAGCAGCACTTCGGGGCAGTTATTTGAAGCTTTCTTT,CASSTSGQLFEAFF
TRBJ2-7,-,13,TRBV18,TRBD1,TGTGCCAGCTCCTCTGACAGGGAGTCCGAGCAGTACTTC,CASSSDRESEQYF
TRBJ2-7,-,17,TRBV10-3,TRBD2,TGTGCCATCAAAAGGGCTAATTGGAGCGGGAGGTCCTACGAGCAGTACTTC,CAIKRANWSGRSYEQYF
TRBJ2-3,few,13,TRBV7-2,-,TGTGCCAGCAGCTTAGAGGCATCAGATACGCAGTATTTT,CASSLEASDTQYF
TRBJ1-5,-,15,TRBV5-6,-,TGTGCCAGCAGCACGGACGCCCATAGCAATCAGCCCCAGCATTTT,CASSTDAHSNQPQHF
TRBJ2-2,-,14,TRBV4-2,-,TGTGCCAGCAGCCAAGGTGCTAGGGGCGGGGAGCTGTTTTTT,CASSQGARGGELFF
TRBJ2-2,-,14,TRBV28,-,TGTGCCAGCAGGTTGTGGGGGAACACCGGGGAGCTGTTTTTT,CASRLWGNTGELFF
TRBJ1-4,-,14,TRBV27,-,TGTGCCAGCAGTTTATGGGCAACTAATGAAAAACTGTTTTTT,CASSLWATNEKLFF
TRBJ2-5,-,15,TRBV4-2,TRBD2,TGTGCCAGCAGCCAAGAAGCGGGAGTGGTGAAGACCCAGTACTTC,CASSQEAGVVKTQYF
TRBJ2-7,many,14,TRBV6-5,-,TGTGCCAGCAGTTACTGGGGGCCCTCCTACGAGCAGTACTTC,CASSYWGPSYEQYF
TRBJ2-1,-,14,TRBV9,-,TGTGCCAGCAGCGTAGCCGGACCCAGCACTGAGCAGTTCTTC,CASSVAGPSTEQFF
TRBJ1-4,-,14,TRBV9,TRBD1,TGTGCCAGCAGCCCCCAGGGGGCGCTTGAAAAACTGTTTTTT,CASSPQGALEKLFF
TRBJ2-1,once,14,TRBV9,-,TGTGCCAGCAGCGTAATACCCGGGAGCGATGAGCAGTTCTTC,CASSVIPGSDEQFF
TRBJ2-2,few,14,TRBV11-2,-,TGTGCCAGCGGACCAACACTCAACACCGGGGAGCTGTTTTTT,CASGPTLNTGELFF
TRBJ1-2,-,13,TRBV2,-,TGTGCCAGCAGCATGGACACTAACTATGGCTACACCTTC,CASSMDTNYGYTF
TRBJ2-1,-,15,TRBV5-1,-,TGCGCCAGCAGCTTGGACCATAGCTCCTACAATGAGCAGTTCTTC,CASSLDHSSYNEQFF
TRBJ2-1,-,13,TRBV2,-,TGTGCCAGCAGTTCCGCACTTTTCAATGAGCAGTTCTTC,CASSSALFNEQFF